This record covers a single TCR beta chain. What it binds is not known. These data come from a study of cytomegalovirus exposure and HLA in healthy donors. Study-wide findings and caveats: Across donors, most TCRs were seen rarely, yet some public ones were widespread. Confirmation in vitro established that three CMV-associated chains were specific for CMV antigens. The study put roughly 160 TCR beta chains on its list as cytomegalovirus-associated.

Among the roughly 120 subjects of the validation cohort, separate from the roughly 670-subject first cohort, were the donors. Clones were read by immunoSEQ multiplex PCR, and TCRdb kept only the in-frame ones, dropping some. The table lists some 350,000 clones, about nine tenths of them singletons. J lost 1 base, V lost 5 bases, and 5 bases had no gene match. The germline CDR1 and CDR2 sequences are MNHEY and SMNVEV (reference sequence). The CDR3 contains 14 residues. The chain links TRBV27 to TRBJ2-7; TRBD2 matches 7 bases. Sequenced material: PBMCs. This clonotype was obtained from a woman in her twenties or thirties in good health and CMV-seropositive. The CDR3 region has the DNA TGTGCCAGCAGTCCAGCGGGGCTATCCTACGAGCAGTACTTC. This translates into CASSPAGLSYEQYF.